One sample yielded the 7 T cell receptor beta chains listed below, sequenced in a study of T-cell memory formation after mild COVID-19. TCRdb reprocessed the 5' RACE reads via MiXCR and lists one record per CDR3 protein. The sample lists roughly 510,000 distinct CDR3 sequences, roughly 17% occurring once. The sample taken for sequencing was PBMCs or a T cell subset sorted from them (not recorded which). These receptors were obtained from an adult woman who had mild COVID-19 (a few samples of this study predate the infection). Cell type and time point are not known.

The rearrangement uses TRBV3-1 and TRBJ1-1; D unclear. This CDR3 comprises 14 residues. Germline V gives CDR1 LGHDT, CDR2 YNNKEL (reference sequence). Trimming removed 5 bases at V and 4 bases at J, with 14 bases between. CDR3 sequence (DNA): TGTGCCAGCAGCGTTTGGGGTGACGGCACTGAAGCTTTCTTT. Translation gives CASSVWGDGTEAFF.

The V and J genes are TRBV9 and TRBJ2-3, with D tentatively TRBD2 (5 bases). The CDR3 extends over 14 amino acids. With 2 bases removed from V and 4 bases from J, the gap between germline ends came to 11 bases. Per the germline V gene, CDR1 is SGDLS and CDR2 is YYNGEE. The CDR3 DNA reads TGTGCCAGCAGCGTGCAACGGGGAGCAGATACGCAGTATTTT. Its translation: CASSVQRGADTQYF.

This clonotype turned up a few times. J is TRBJ2-7 and V is TRBV20-1; D is unclear. Germline assignment: CDR1 DFQATT and CDR2 SNEGSKA (reference sequence). CDR3 length: 11 amino acids. The V and J ends lost 0 bases and 3 bases respectively, with 3 bases between them. Here the CDR3 DNA reads TGCAGTGCTAGAGACAGCTACGAGCAGTACTTC. Translated, it gives CSARDSYEQYF.

In its sample, this clonotype was seen a few times. V gene TRBV7-6 combines with J gene TRBJ2-2; D is possibly TRBD1 (5 bases). The CDR3 is 17 amino acids. CDR1 and CDR2 (germline): SGHVS, FNYEAQ. V dropped 5 bases and J dropped 6 bases, with 22 bases sitting between them. The CDR3 is CASSPHTATASAGELFF. CDR3 coding DNA: TGTGCCAGCAGCCCACACACCGCGACAGCTAGTGCCGGGGAGCTGTTTTTT.

Many counts were recorded for this clonotype. The V and J genes are TRBV18 and TRBJ2-1, with D perhaps assigned TRBD1 or TRBD2 (5 bases each). This CDR3 has 14 amino acids. The germline gives CDR1 KGHSH, CDR2 LQKENI. V shed 4 bases and J shed 6 bases, with 13 bases lying between them. The CDR3 spells CASSLSRGANEQFF. The CDR3 bases are TGTGCCAGCTCACTATCCCGAGGGGCCAATGAGCAGTTCTTC.

This clonotype was found many times. V and J are TRBV7-2 and TRBJ2-7; 11 bases align to TRBD2. The CDR3 is 16 residues long. The V gene end was trimmed by 3 bases and the J gene end by 2 bases; junction bases not matched to a gene: 6. Germline loops: CDR1 SGHTA, CDR2 FQGNSA. The CDR3 region is CASSLSSGRMPYEQYF. The CDR3 coding sequence is TGTGCCAGCAGCTTGTCTAGCGGGAGGATGCCCTACGAGCAGTACTTC. Full variable domain (remainder filled in from reference TRBV7-2 and TRBJ2-7): GAGVSQSPSNKVTEKGKDVELRCDPISGHTALYWYRQSLGQGLEFLIYFQGNSAPDKSGLPSDRFSAERTGGSVSTLTIQRTQQEDSAVYLCASSLSSGRMPYEQYFGPGTRLTVT.

The rearrangement joins TRBV7-2 to TRBJ1-6; D unresolved. Germline CDR1 SGHTA, CDR2 FQGNSA. The CDR3 spans 15 residues. The V end was cut by 1 base, the J end by 7 bases, with 11 bases between. CDR3 bases: TGTGCCAGCAGCTTAGTTGTGCGCCTGAATTCACCCCTCCACTTT. It yields the protein CASSLVVRLNSPLHF.